A single sample is the source of the 20 T cell receptor beta chains below, sequenced in a study of T cells in Graves' hyperthyroidism and ophthalmopathy. Amplification yielded TCR beta CDR3 regions, with RNA transcripts as the source. Using the HTBI primer set, a first-round RT-PCR was run on the TCR CDR3. Via MiXCR, TCRdb re-called the multiplex PCR reads, giving one row per CDR3 protein. Of around 700,000 distinct CDR3 sequences detected, around 20% appear once; the ten largest clones hold over 15%. Sequenced: blood. These receptors originate from a woman aged 45-65 years with Graves' hyperthyroidism that later progressed to Graves' ophthalmopathy.

The chain joins TRBV9 to TRBJ2-1, with D possibly matching TRBD1 (5 bases). Germline V gene data show CDR1 as SGDLS and CDR2 as YYNGEE. The CDR3 is made up of 14 amino acids. Between the trimmed V and J ends, which lost 0 bases and 5 bases, there was a span of 9 bases. CDR3 loop: CASSVGAGNNEQFF. In DNA form, the CDR3 reads TGTGCCAGCAGCGTAGGGGCAGGGAACAATGAGCAGTTCTTC.

The J gene is TRBJ1-2, the V gene TRBV5-4, with D tentatively TRBD1 (5 bases). Germline V CDR1 and CDR2: SGHNT, YYREEE (reference sequence). The CDR3 consists of 16 residues. V was shortened by 4 bases and J by 3 bases, with 19 bases between the two germline ends. The CDR3 bases are TGTGCCAGCAGCCAAGCACCTCTCGGGGCGGACTATGGCTACACCTTC. It codes for CASSQAPLGADYGYTF.

This clonotype was recorded many times. This sequence joins TRBV18 and TRBJ2-1; a possible D gene is TRBD1 (5 bases). V was trimmed by 2 bases and J by 2 bases, leaving 10 bases between them. CDR3 length equals 15 residues. CDR1 and CDR2 (germline): KGHSH, LQKENI. The CDR3 DNA follows: TGTGCCAGCTCACCAGAGCAGGGCCCCTACAATGAGCAGTTCTTC. This translates into CASSPEQGPYNEQFF. Full variable domain (missing parts from reference TRBV18 and TRBJ2-1): NAGVMQNPRHLVRRRGQEARLRCSPMKGHSHVYWYRQLPEEGLKFMVYLQKENIIDESGMPKERFSAEFPKEGPSILRIQQVVRGDSAAYFCASSPEQGPYNEQFFGPGTRLTVL.

This clonotype has a count of ten or more. The V call is TRBV12-3 or TRBV12-4, the J call TRBJ2-2; D call uncertain. The CDR3 consists of 15 residues. Between the trimmed V and J ends, which lost 7 bases and 7 bases, there was a span of 19 bases. The CDR3 loop is CASTGSRTWSGELFF. For the CDR3, the DNA is TGTGCCAGCACCGGGTCCCGTACTTGGAGCGGGGAGCTGTTTTTT.

This clonotype was found many times. The rearrangement uses TRBV11-3 and TRBJ2-7; D remains unclear. CDR3 length: 12 residues. V was pared by 3 bases and J by 5 bases, with 8 bases between. CDR1 and CDR2 (germline): SGHNT, YENEEA. CDR3 in DNA: TGTGCCAGCAGCTTCACAGCGAACGAGCAGTACTTC. Translating gives CASSFTANEQYF.

This clonotype was seen at least ten times. The V and J genes are TRBV5-8 and TRBJ1-5; TRBD1 might be the D (5 bases). The CDR3 has 14 residues. Germline V CDR1 and CDR2: SGHTS, YDEGEE. The V gene lost 2 bases and the J gene lost 5 bases, with 11 bases spanning the gap. In nucleotides, the CDR3 is TGTGCCAGCAGCTTCGGGCAGGGTCATCAGCCCCAGCATTTT. Translating gives CASSFGQGHQPQHF.

Comments on this clonotype: With a much larger clone just one base away, this may be a read error. The chain employs TRBV3-1 and TRBJ2-5; 10 bases match TRBD2. CDR3 length: 18 residues. In germline, CDR1 is LGHDT, CDR2 YNNKEL (reference sequence). With 1 base clipped from V and 4 bases from J, the junction kept 12 bases outside the gene matches. The CDR3 region has the DNA TGTGCCAGCAGCCAAGCCCAGGATAGCGGGGGGCGGGTAGAGACCCAGTACTTC. This codes for CASSQAQDSGGRVETQYF.

The rearrangement joins TRBV7-6 to TRBJ2-3, with D perhaps given as TRBD1 or TRBD2 (5 bases each). CDR1 SGHVS and CDR2 FNYEAQ come from the germline V gene. The V gene lost 7 bases and the J gene lost 0 bases, with 17 bases spanning the gap. The CDR3 length is 16 residues. The CDR3 DNA reads TGTGCCAGCACTGAAGAGGGGACGACTAGCACAGATACGCAGTATTTT. This translates into CASTEEGTTSTDTQYF.

This rearrangement joins TRBV9 to TRBJ2-5; D is undetermined. With 0 bases removed from V and 5 bases from J, the gap between germline ends came to 8 bases. The CDR3 consists of 13 residues. Germline V gene data show CDR1 as SGDLS and CDR2 as YYNGEE. Here the CDR3 reads CASSVGARETQYF. CDR3 nucleotides: TGTGCCAGCAGCGTAGGTGCGCGGGAGACCCAGTACTTC.

The chain is built from TRBV2 and TRBJ1-5, with D uncertain. From germline, CDR1 is SNHLY and CDR2 FYNNEI. The CDR3 is made up of 13 amino acids. V lost 1 base, J lost 3 bases, and 4 bases lay in between. In DNA, the CDR3 is TGTGCCAGCAGTGAAGAGTTCAATCAGCCCCAGCATTTT. Translating gives CASSEEFNQPQHF.

The chain recombines TRBV5-6 with TRBJ2-1, with D perhaps being TRBD1 or TRBD2 (5 bases each). The CDR3 spans 16 residues. The ends were cut back, 0 bases at V and 2 bases at J, with 12 bases in the middle. Germline loops: CDR1 SGHDT, CDR2 YYEEEE. The CDR3 DNA reads TGTGCCAGCAGCTTGGCGCCCGGGGCCCCCTACAATGAGCAGTTCTTC. Residues: CASSLAPGAPYNEQFF. Full variable domain (rest looked up from reference TRBV5-6 and TRBJ2-1): DAGVTQSPTHLIKTRGQQVTLRCSPKSGHDTVSWYQQALGQGPQFIFQYYEEEERQRGNFPDRFSGHQFPNYSSELNVNALLLGDSALYLCASSLAPGAPYNEQFFGPGTRLTVL.

The chain uses TRBV6-1 and TRBJ1-5, with 8 bases identical to TRBD1. V trimming: 7 bases; J trimming: 1 base; junction bases outside the gene matches: 12. Germline CDR1 MNHNS, CDR2 SASEGT. CDR3 length equals 17 residues. The CDR3 DNA is TGTGCCAGCATAAGGCAGGGGGCGTTGGTAAGCAATCAGCCCCAGCATTTT. It codes for CASIRQGALVSNQPQHF.

This clonotype was recorded many times. V gene TRBV12-3 or TRBV12-4 combines with J gene TRBJ2-1, with D possibly matching TRBD2 (6 bases). This CDR3 comprises 15 residues. V lost 4 bases and J 6 bases, leaving 16 bases between the germline ends. CDR3: CASSSGTSSFNEQFF. The CDR3 coding sequence is TGTGCCAGCAGTTCCGGGACTTCTAGTTTCAATGAGCAGTTCTTC.

This clonotype turned up a few times. The rearrangement uses TRBV6-2 or TRBV6-3 and TRBJ2-2, with 12 bases lining up with TRBD2. Germline V gene lookup returns CDR1 MNHEY and CDR2 SVGEGT. Trimming took 6 bases from V and 5 from J; bases not matched to a gene: 7. This CDR3 has 16 amino acids. CDR3 DNA: TGTGCCAGCAGCCCACTCGGACTAGCGGGGACCGGGGAGCTGTTTTTT. This codes for CASSPLGLAGTGELFF.

This clonotype was recorded many times. The J gene is TRBJ1-3, the V gene TRBV6-1; 9 bases agree with TRBD1. V shed 5 bases, J shed 3 bases, and the junction held 8 bases outside the gene matches. The CDR3 spans 16 residues. Germline loops: CDR1 MNHNS, CDR2 SASEGT. In nucleotides, the CDR3 is TGTGCCAGCAGTTATGGGACAGGGACAGTTGGAAACACCATATATTTT. This translates into CASSYGTGTVGNTIYF.

This clonotype has more than one count but fewer than ten. J is TRBJ2-2 and V is TRBV5-1, with D possibly being TRBD1 (6 bases). The germline V gene encodes CDR1 SGHRS and CDR2 YFSETQ. This CDR3 spans 14 amino acids. The V and J ends lost 3 bases and 7 bases respectively, with 13 bases between them. As DNA, the CDR3 is TGCGCCAGCAGCTCGTTTGTGACAGGCGGGGAGCTGTTTTTT. Protein sequence: CASSSFVTGGELFF. Combining the CDR3 with reference TRBV5-1 and TRBJ2-2 gives the whole variable domain KAGVTQTPRYLIKTRGQQVTLSCSPISGHRSVSWYQQTPGQGLQFLFEYFSETQRNKGNFPGRFSGRQFSNSRSEMNVSTLELGDSALYLCASSSFVTGGELFFGEGSRLTVL.

A few counts support this clonotype. V gene TRBV2 combines with J gene TRBJ1-4; D remains unclear. The CDR3 runs 15 residues. Trimming removed 6 bases at V and 8 bases at J, with 19 bases between. Germline lookup yields CDR1 SNHLY and CDR2 FYNNEI. The CDR3 nucleotides read TGTGCCAGCAGAACTCTGGGCGGGGTTGGAGAAAAACTGTTTTTT. The encoded protein is CASRTLGGVGEKLFF.

This clonotype was observed a few times. The gene calls are TRBV6-1 and TRBJ1-6; D unclear. The germline V gene encodes CDR1 MNHNS and CDR2 SASEGT. Trimming took 8 bases from V and 8 from J, leaving 7 bases between them. CDR3 length equals 11 residues. CDR3 sequence reads: CASGQHSPLHF. In nucleotides, the CDR3 is TGTGCCAGCGGCCAACATTCACCCCTCCACTTT.

The chain employs TRBV5-4 and TRBJ1-3; weak D call: TRBD1 (6 bases). The V gene lost 5 bases and the J gene lost 0 bases, with 18 bases spanning the gap. CDR1 and CDR2 from the germline V gene are SGHNT and YYREEE (reference sequence). The CDR3 runs 17 residues. The CDR3: CASSARTAIHSGNTIYF. The CDR3 DNA sequence: TGTGCCAGCAGTGCCCGGACAGCCATTCACTCTGGAAACACCATATATTTT.

J is TRBJ2-1 and V is TRBV18; TRBD2 is a possible D gene (5 bases). The CDR3 has 12 amino acids. V lost 5 bases and J 5 bases, leaving 7 bases between the germline ends. Germline V gene data show CDR1 as KGHSH and CDR2 as LQKENI. CDR3 sequence (DNA): TGTGCCAGCTCAACTAGGAACAATGAGCAGTTCTTC. This gives the protein CASSTRNNEQFF.